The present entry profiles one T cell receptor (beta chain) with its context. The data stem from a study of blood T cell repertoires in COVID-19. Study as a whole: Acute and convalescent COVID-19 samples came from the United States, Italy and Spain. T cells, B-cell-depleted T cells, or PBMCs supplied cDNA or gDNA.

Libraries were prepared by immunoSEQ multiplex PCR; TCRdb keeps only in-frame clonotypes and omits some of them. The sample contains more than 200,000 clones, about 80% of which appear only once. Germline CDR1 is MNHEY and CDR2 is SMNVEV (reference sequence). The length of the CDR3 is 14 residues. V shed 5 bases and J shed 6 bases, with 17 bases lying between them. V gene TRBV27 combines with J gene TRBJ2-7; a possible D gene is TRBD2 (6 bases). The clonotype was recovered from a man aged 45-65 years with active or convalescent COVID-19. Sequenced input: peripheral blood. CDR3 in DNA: TGTGCCAGCAGTCGGCTCGGGGGAATGGGCGAGCAGTACTTC. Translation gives CASSRLGGMGEQYF.